Shown below are 15 T cell receptor beta chains from a single sample sequenced in a study of cytomegalovirus exposure and HLA in healthy donors. The PCR ran on 60 Vbeta and 13 Jbeta primers. Sequencing was performed with immunoSEQ multiplex PCR; in TCRdb, only in-frame clones are kept and a portion is missing. Of about 190,000 clones listed, around 80% are singletons. Sequencing input: PBMCs. Receptors were obtained from a man between 40 and 49 years old in good health and CMV-seropositive.

To note about this clone: Other DNA variants within this sample encode the same CDR3. The V call is TRBV28, the J call TRBJ1-3, with D possibly TRBD1 on 5 matching bases. The ends were cut back, 1 base at V and 4 bases at J, with 8 bases in the middle. Germline values: CDR1 MDHEN, CDR2 SYDVKM. The length of the CDR3 is 14 residues. CDR3 nucleotide sequence: TGTGCCAGCAGTTTATCAGGGTCAGGAAACACCATATATTTT. This gives the protein CASSLSGSGNTIYF.

This clone was seen a few times. This chain's CDR3 is CSVEWAGSYEQYF. The CDR3 nucleotides read TGCAGCGTTGAATGGGCAGGGTCCTACGAGCAGTACTTC. The rearrangement links TRBV29-1 to TRBJ2-7; a possible D gene is TRBD1 (5 bases). CDR3 length equals 13 residues. With 2 bases removed from V and 1 base from J, the gap between germline ends came to 9 bases. Germline CDR1 and CDR2: SQVTM and ANQGSEA.

The genes are TRBV28 and TRBJ1-2; TRBD1 is a possible D gene (6 bases). The V end was cut by 4 bases, the J end by 5 bases, with 11 bases between. Germline assignment: CDR1 MDHEN and CDR2 SYDVKM. The CDR3 totals 13 residues. In nucleotides, the CDR3 is TGTGCCAGCAGTTGGGTACAGGGTTATGGCTACACCTTC. It codes for CASSWVQGYGYTF.

The chain links TRBV29-1 to TRBJ1-2; tentatively, D is TRBD1 (6 bases). Germline V gives CDR1 SQVTM, CDR2 ANQGSEA. Between the trimmed V and J ends, which lost 3 bases and 6 bases, there was a span of 8 bases. The CDR3 has 11 residues. This CDR3 reads CSVDPGDGYTF. CDR3 DNA: TGCAGCGTTGATCCAGGGGATGGCTACACCTTC.

The chain recombines TRBV9 with TRBJ1-3, with 9 positions matching TRBD1. The CDR3 is made up of 14 amino acids. V shed 3 bases, J shed 2 bases, and the junction held 0 bases outside the gene matches. Per the germline V gene, CDR1 is SGDLS and CDR2 is YYNGEE. The CDR3 DNA sequence: TGTGCCAGCAGCGGGACAGGGGCTGGAAACACCATATATTTT. Translated, it gives CASSGTGAGNTIYF. Based on the CDR3 plus reference TRBV9 and TRBJ1-3, the full variable domain is DSGVTQTPKHLITATGQRVTLRCSPRSGDLSVYWYQQSLDQGLQFLIQYYNGEERAKGNILERFSAQQFPDLHSELNLSSLELGDSALYFCASSGTGAGNTIYFGEGSWLTVV.

CDR3 residues: CASSYGIPPETEAFF. The CDR3 DNA is TGTGCCAGCAGCTACGGGATTCCTCCCGAAACTGAAGCTTTCTTT. The rearrangement joins TRBV13 to TRBJ1-1; no clear D gene. The CDR3 extends over 15 amino acids. Trimming took 4 bases from V and 5 from J, leaving 17 bases between them. The germline CDR1 and CDR2 sequences are PRHDT and FYEKMQ (reference sequence).

This chain links TRBV7-2 with TRBJ1-1; D not resolved. Per germline, CDR1 SGHTA and CDR2 FQGNSA. V lost 3 bases and J 0 bases, leaving 8 bases between the germline ends. CDR3 size: 14 residues. Here the CDR3 reads CASSFSGMNTEAFF. In DNA, the CDR3 is TGTGCCAGCAGCTTCTCAGGAATGAACACTGAAGCTTTCTTT.

This sequence joins TRBV9 and TRBJ1-1, with a weak D call TRBD1 (5 bases). Deletions cut 1 base from V and 7 bases from J, with 14 bases between. This CDR3 has 14 residues. The germline gives CDR1 SGDLS, CDR2 YYNGEE. The CDR3 spells CASSVSGSGIEAFF. CDR3 coding DNA: TGTGCCAGCAGCGTATCAGGGTCTGGTATTGAAGCTTTCTTT.

This clone occurred once. V gene TRBV5-1 combines with J gene TRBJ2-5, with TRBD1 matching over 10 bases. The CDR3 has 16 residues. CDR1 and CDR2 (germline): SGHRS, YFSETQ. With V trimmed by 0 bases and J by 2 bases, 4 bases remained unmatched. The CDR3 here is CASSLAGTGEQETQYF. The CDR3 DNA is TGCGCCAGCAGCTTGGCGGGGACAGGGGAGCAAGAGACCCAGTACTTC.

The chain carries TRBV7-2 and TRBJ1-1, with D tentatively TRBD1 (5 bases). Trimming stripped 2 bases from V and 6 bases from J, with 13 bases between. CDR3 size: 14 residues. Germline V gene lookup returns CDR1 SGHTA and CDR2 FQGNSA. The CDR3 sequence is CASSLRGGWAEAFF. The DNA for the CDR3 is TGTGCCAGCAGCTTAAGGGGTGGTTGGGCTGAAGCTTTCTTT.

J is TRBJ1-1 and V is TRBV6-5, with 9 positions matching TRBD1. The CDR3 extends over 15 amino acids. Germline CDR1 reads MNHEY; CDR2 reads SVGAGI. Trimming at V came to 6 bases and at J to 0 bases, leaving 5 bases not matched to a gene. This CDR3 is CASRGQGGMNTEAFF. In DNA form, the CDR3 reads TGTGCCAGCAGGGGACAGGGCGGGATGAACACTGAAGCTTTCTTT.

This clone was seen a single time. The rearrangement links TRBV9 to TRBJ2-5, with TRBD1 as a possible D gene (8 bases). Germline loops: CDR1 SGDLS, CDR2 YYNGEE. This CDR3 spans 13 amino acids. V was cut by 0 bases and J by 9 bases, with 12 bases left in between. This chain's CDR3 is CASSVAQGGAQYF. CDR3 nucleotide sequence: TGTGCCAGCAGCGTAGCACAGGGGGGGGCCCAGTACTTC.

V usage is TRBV6-6 and J usage is TRBJ2-7; D is perhaps TRBD1 (5 bases). Trimming removed 5 bases at V and 7 bases at J, with 21 bases between. The CDR3 spans 15 residues. CDR1 and CDR2 (germline): MNHNY, SVGAGI (reference sequence). The CDR3 region is CASSGSAGPTWEQYF. The CDR3 region has the DNA TGTGCCAGCAGTGGATCGGCAGGGCCTACCTGGGAGCAGTACTTC.

The chain has TRBV6-5 and TRBJ2-7, with 9 nucleotides matching TRBD1. The CDR3 is 15 amino acids. V was pared by 2 bases and J by 4 bases, with 6 bases of the junction left unmatched. Germline CDR1 is MNHEY and CDR2 is SVGAGI. DNA of the CDR3: TGTGCCAGCAGTTACGGGGACAGGGACTTTTACGAGCAGTACTTC. This codes for CASSYGDRDFYEQYF.

This clone appeared a few times. V gene TRBV15 combines with J gene TRBJ1-1; 7 bases align to TRBD1. Germline V gene sequence: CDR1 LNHNV, CDR2 YYDKDF (reference sequence). This CDR3 has 15 residues. V shed 5 bases and J 1 base; nucleotides not matched to a gene: 7. The DNA for the CDR3 is TGTGCCACCAGCTTTGACCGACAGGGGAACACTGAAGCTTTCTTT. Translating gives CATSFDRQGNTEAFF.